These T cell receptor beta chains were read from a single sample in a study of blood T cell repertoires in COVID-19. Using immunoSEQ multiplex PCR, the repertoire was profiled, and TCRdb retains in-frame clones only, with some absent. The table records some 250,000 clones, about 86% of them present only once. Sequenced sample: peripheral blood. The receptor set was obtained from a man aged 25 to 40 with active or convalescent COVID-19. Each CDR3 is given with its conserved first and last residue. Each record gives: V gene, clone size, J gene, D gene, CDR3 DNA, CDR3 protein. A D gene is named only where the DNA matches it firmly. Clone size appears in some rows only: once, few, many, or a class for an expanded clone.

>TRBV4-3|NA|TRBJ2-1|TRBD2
TGCGCCAGCAGCCAAGGGTCGTCTAGCGGGGGGTTTTACAATGAGCAGTTCTTC
CASSQGSSSGGFYNEQFF
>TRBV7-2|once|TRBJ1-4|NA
TGTGCCAGCAGCTTAGAAGGGAGGCCTAATGAAAAACTGTTTTTT
CASSLEGRPNEKLFF
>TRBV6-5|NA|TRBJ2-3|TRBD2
TGTGCCAGCAGCCCCCCGGGGGGAAGTACGCAGTATTTT
CASSPPGGSTQYF
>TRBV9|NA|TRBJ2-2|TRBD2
TGTGCCAGCACTAGCGGGGGCACCGGGGAGCTGTTTTTT
CASTSGGTGELFF
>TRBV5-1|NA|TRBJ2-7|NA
TGCGCCAGCAGCTTGGGACAGGCTGGTGAGCAGTACTTC
CASSLGQAGEQYF
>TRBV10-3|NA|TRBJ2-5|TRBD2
TGTGCCGTTTCTTCGGGGACTAGCGGGGCGGGGGAGACCCAGTACTTC
CAVSSGTSGAGETQYF
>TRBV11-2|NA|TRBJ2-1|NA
TGTGCCAGCAGCTTAGCGGGAAGCTCCTACAATGAGCAGTTCTTC
CASSLAGSSYNEQFF
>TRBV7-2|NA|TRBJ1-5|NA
TGTGCCAGTAAGATGGCGGGACTGAGCAATCAGCCCCAGCATTTT
CASKMAGLSNQPQHF
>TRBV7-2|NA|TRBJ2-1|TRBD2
TGTGCCAGCAGCTTAGGGCTAGCGGGGGGGCCCGGTGAGCAGTTCTTC
CASSLGLAGGPGEQFF
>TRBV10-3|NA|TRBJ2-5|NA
TGTGCCATCAGTGCTGCGGGACGGGCGGCGCAAAAGACCCAGTACTTC
CAISAAGRAAQKTQYF
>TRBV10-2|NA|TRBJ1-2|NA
TGCGCCAGCAGTGAGGTTTCAGGGGAAGGCTACACCTTC
CASSEVSGEGYTF
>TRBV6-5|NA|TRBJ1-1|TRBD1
TGTGCCAGCAGTCCTCGACAGGGGGCGAGAACTGAAGCTTTCTTT
CASSPRQGARTEAFF
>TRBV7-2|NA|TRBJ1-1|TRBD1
TGTGCCAGCAGCTTACATGGACAGGGGGCGGGTGAAGCTTTCTTT
CASSLHGQGAGEAFF
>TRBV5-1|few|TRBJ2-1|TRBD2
TGCGCCAGCGGAAGTCCCGGGACTACGTATAACAATGAGCAGTTCTTC
CASGSPGTTYNNEQFF
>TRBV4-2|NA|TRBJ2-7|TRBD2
TGTGCCAGCAGCCGGAGTCGCGGGGGGGGCAACGAGCAGTACTTC
CASSRSRGGGNEQYF
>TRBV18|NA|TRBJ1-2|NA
TGTGCCAGCTCTTCCGGGGGGTTAGGCTACACCTTC
CASSSGGLGYTF
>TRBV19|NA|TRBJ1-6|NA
TGTGCCAGTAGTATAGCTGGGGGCAGGTCGGGCTCACCCCTCCACTTT
CASSIAGGRSGSPLHF
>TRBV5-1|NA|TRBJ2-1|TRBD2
TGCGCCAGCAGCTTGGGACTAGCGGGGGAAAAGTACAATGAGCAGTTCTTC
CASSLGLAGEKYNEQFF
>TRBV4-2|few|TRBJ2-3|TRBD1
TGTGCCAGCAGCCAAGATCCACCGGGACAGGGGTACACAGATACGCAGTATTTT
CASSQDPPGQGYTDTQYF
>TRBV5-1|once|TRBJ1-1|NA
TGCGCCAGCAGCTTGGGACAGCAAAACACTGAAGCTTTCTTT
CASSLGQQNTEAFF
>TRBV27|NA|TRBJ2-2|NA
TGTGCCAGCAGTACCCCAGGTCCCCCCGGGGAGCTGTTTTTT
CASSTPGPPGELFF
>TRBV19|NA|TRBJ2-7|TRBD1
TGTGCCAGTAGCGTTCGGGGACAGCCCTACGAGCAGTACTTC
CASSVRGQPYEQYF
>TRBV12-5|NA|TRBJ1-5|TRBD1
TGTGCTAGTGGTCTGTCACAGGGGAATCAGCCCCAGCATTTT
CASGLSQGNQPQHF
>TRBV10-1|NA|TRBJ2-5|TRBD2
TGCGCCAGCAGTGCCGGGACTAGCGGCCAAGAGACCCAGTACTTC
CASSAGTSGQETQYF
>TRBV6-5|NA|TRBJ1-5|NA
TGTGCCAGCAGTCAGACTCACAATCAGCCCCAGCATTTT
CASSQTHNQPQHF
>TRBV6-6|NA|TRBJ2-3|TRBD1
TGTGCCAGCAGAAGGACAGGGGTAGCAGATACGCAGTATTTT
CASRRTGVADTQYF
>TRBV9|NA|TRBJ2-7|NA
TGTGCCAGCAGCGCCTCCGACTGGGAGTACGAGCAGTACTTC
CASSASDWEYEQYF
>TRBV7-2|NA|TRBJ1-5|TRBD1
TGTGCCAGCAGCTTAGTTACAGGGGAAAATCAGCCCCAGCATTTT
CASSLVTGENQPQHF
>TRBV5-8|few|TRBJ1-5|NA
TGTGCCAGCAGCTTGTGGGGGCGGAATCAGCCCCAGCATTTT
CASSLWGRNQPQHF
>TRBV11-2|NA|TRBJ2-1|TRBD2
TGTGCCAGCAGCTTAGATGGGGCACAGCGGGGGGCCTACAATGAGCAGTTCTTC
CASSLDGAQRGAYNEQFF
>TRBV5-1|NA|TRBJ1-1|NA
TGCGCCAGCAAACGGAGCTTCGGAGGGAACACTGAAGCTTTCTTT
CASKRSFGGNTEAFF
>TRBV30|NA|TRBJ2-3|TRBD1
TGTGCCTGGAGCCCTGGTTGGGACAGGGGACAAGATACGCAGTATTTT
CAWSPGWDRGQDTQYF
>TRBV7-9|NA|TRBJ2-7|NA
TGTGCCAGCAGCTTTAGCGAATACGAGCAGTACTTC
CASSFSEYEQYF
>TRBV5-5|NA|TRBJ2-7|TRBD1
TGTGCCAGCAGCTTGCTTATCCGTGACAGGGGGAACGAGCAGTACTTC
CASSLLIRDRGNEQYF
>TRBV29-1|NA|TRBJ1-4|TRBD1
TGCAGCGTCAGGGACAGTAATGAAAAACTGTTTTTT
CSVRDSNEKLFF
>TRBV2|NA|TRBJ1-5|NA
TGTGCCAGCCATAAGGGGGTGGAGCCCCAGCATTTT
CASHKGVEPQHF
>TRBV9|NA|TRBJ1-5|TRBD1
TGTGCCAGCAGCGTAGGACAGGGGGAATGGCAGCCCCAGCATTTT
CASSVGQGEWQPQHF
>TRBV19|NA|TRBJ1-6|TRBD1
TGTGCCAGTAGCACCCAACAGGGGGCACCCCTCCACTTT
CASSTQQGAPLHF
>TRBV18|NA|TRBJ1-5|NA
TGTGCCAGCTCACCTGAGCGGGATCAGCCCCAGCATTTT
CASSPERDQPQHF
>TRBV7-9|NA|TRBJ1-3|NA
TGTGCCAGCAGCCCCCGAAGCGGGACCCACCGACCTGGAAACACCATATATTTT
CASSPRSGTHRPGNTIYF
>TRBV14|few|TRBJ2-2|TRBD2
TGTGCCAGCAGCCAGGGGATCGGACTAGCGGGGTCGAACACCGGGGAGCTGTTTTTT
CASSQGIGLAGSNTGELFF
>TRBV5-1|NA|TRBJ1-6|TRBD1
TGCGCCAGCAGCTCCGGGACAGGGAGTACTTCACCCCTCCACTTT
CASSSGTGSTSPLHF
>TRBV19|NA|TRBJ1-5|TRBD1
TGTGCCACCCCCCCCGCCGACAGGGCACATCAGCCCCAGCATTTT
CATPPADRAHQPQHF
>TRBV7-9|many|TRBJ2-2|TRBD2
TGTGCCAGCAGCTTTGGGAGACTAGCGGGGTTTACCGGGGAGCTGTTTTTT
CASSFGRLAGFTGELFF
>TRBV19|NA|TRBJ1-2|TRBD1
TGTGCCAGTAGCCAGGGACAGGGGGATGGCTACACCTTC
CASSQGQGDGYTF
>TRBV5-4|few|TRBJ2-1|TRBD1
TGTGCCAGCAGCTTGGGGAGGGACAGGGCCAATGAGCAGTTCTTC
CASSLGRDRANEQFF